This TCR beta chain was recorded in a study of CD8 T cells in Susac syndrome (dated by TCRdb to the late 2010s). Notes on the research overall: The study used repertoire sequencing to test whether antigen drove CD8+ T cell activation and differentiation in Susac syndrome.

Peripheral blood CD8+ and CD4+ T cells from healthy donors, Susac syndrome patients and multiple sclerosis patients were profiled by high-throughput TCR beta sequencing. The multiple sclerosis controls were treatment-naive patients whose relapsing-remitting disease, either stable or active, fulfilled the revised McDonald criteria. Bulk CD8+ and CD4+ T cells were purified by magnetic negative isolation, while CD8+ TEMRA cells were enriched using FACS. Blood was drawn into EDTA tubes, processed within 24 hours, and PBMCs were isolated by density gradient centrifugation. PBMCs intended for TCR sequencing were cryopreserved in liquid nitrogen and were subsequently thawed in a 37 degrees C water bath. The sorted or isolated CD4+, CD8+ and CD8+ TEMRA cells reached a purity of at least 90%. RNA was extracted using the RNeasy kit, and about 0.45 to 1 ug of the RNA was reverse transcribed with random hexamers. The immunoSEQ multiplex PCR assay, covering 54 Vbeta and 13 Jbeta segments, was used to amplify TCR beta CDR3 regions. Bias from PCR amplification was corrected by using a synthetic template baseline for primer optimization and for computational correction. In the authors' own workflow: Reads were annotated to V, D and J genes according to IMGT and were analyzed with immunoSEQ Analyzer, with only productive sequences retained. To calculate clonality, Shannon entropy was normalized by log2 of the number of productive unique sequences and then subtracted from one. For each patient and control, public and private clones were evaluated among the 100 most prevalent clones. Clones were defined as Susac-specific when absent from the healthy and MS cohorts, from roughly 1,000 published viral clones and from other ImmuneACCESS disease sequences. The public reads were run again by TCRdb, first through fastp at Q25 and then through MiXCR, and only productive beta chains were kept. Records with the same CDR3 protein are collapsed into one entry carrying the most frequent genes and DNA. What appears here as the V and J calls and clone size reflects TCRdb's work, not the paper's. This sample gives roughly 180,000 distinct CDR3 sequences in total; about 93% of them show up just once. The ten top clones hold approximately 0.094% of the sample.

V is cut back by 6 bases and J by 3 bases, with 9 bases in the junction unmatched. Via the germline V gene (reference sequence), CDR1 is DFQATT and CDR2 SNEGSKA. From the cysteine through the phenylalanine, the CDR3 covers 14 amino acids. Only the CDR3 DNA is retained, 42 bases long and in frame from the first base. A note on this clonotype: Its antigen is not yet known. Base qualities are not at hand, and no much larger clone is one base apart.

Points the paper makes about the study in general: The study acknowledged that relatively few individuals were included in the TCR sequencing and HLA analysis.

The chain is encoded by TRBV20-1 joined to TRBJ2-3; 7 of the junction bases match TRBD2. This clonotype was sampled from a human donor with multiple sclerosis. Sequencing was performed on CD4+ T cells from PBMCs. The DNA sequence is given as TGCAGTGCCCAGTCTCCTAGCGGTACAGATACGCAGTATTTT. It specifies CSAQSPSGTDTQYF.